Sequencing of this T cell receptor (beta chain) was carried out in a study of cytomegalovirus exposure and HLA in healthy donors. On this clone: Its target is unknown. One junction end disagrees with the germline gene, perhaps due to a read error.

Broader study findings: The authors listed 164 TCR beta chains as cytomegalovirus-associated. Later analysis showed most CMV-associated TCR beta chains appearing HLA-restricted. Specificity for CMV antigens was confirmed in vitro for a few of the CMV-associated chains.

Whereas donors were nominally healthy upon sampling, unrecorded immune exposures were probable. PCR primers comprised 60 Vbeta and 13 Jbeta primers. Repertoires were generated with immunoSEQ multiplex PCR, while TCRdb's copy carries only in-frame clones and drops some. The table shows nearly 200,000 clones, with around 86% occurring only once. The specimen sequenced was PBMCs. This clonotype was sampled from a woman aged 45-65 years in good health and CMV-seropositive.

For the CDR3, the DNA is TGTTCCAGCAGCCCTACTATGGAGACCCAGTACTTC. Amino acids: CSSSPTMETQYF. V usage is TRBV7-9 and J usage is TRBJ2-5; unclear D gene. The CDR3 length is 12 residues. Germline V lookup: CDR1 SEHNR, CDR2 FQNEAQ (reference sequence).